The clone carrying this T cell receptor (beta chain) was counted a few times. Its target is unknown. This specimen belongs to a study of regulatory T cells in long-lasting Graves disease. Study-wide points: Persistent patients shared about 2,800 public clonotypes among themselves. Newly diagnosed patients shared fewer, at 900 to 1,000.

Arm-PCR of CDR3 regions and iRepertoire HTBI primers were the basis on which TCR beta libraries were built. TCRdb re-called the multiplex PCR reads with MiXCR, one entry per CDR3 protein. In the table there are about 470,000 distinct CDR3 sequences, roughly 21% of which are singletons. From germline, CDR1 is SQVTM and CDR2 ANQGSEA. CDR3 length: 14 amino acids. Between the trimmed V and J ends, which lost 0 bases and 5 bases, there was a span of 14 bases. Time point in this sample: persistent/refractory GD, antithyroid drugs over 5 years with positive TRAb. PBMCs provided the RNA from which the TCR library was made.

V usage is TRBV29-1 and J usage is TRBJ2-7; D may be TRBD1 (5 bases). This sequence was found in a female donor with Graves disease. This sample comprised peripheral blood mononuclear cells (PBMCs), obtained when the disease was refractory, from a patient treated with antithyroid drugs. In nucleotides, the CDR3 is TGCAGCGTTGAAGATTGGCAGGGCGAGAACGAGCAGTACTTC. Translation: CSVEDWQGENEQYF.